The clone carrying this TCR beta chain has just a few counts. Its target is unknown. Staining for CD45RO/CCR7/CD25/CD127/CD95/CD27 allowed sorting of CD4+ naive, central memory, regulatory and stem cell-like memory cells. The study reverse transcribed the entire isolated RNA, so it sequenced expressed TCRB transcripts. An average of approximately 3.6 million reads was obtained for naive, central memory and regulatory T cell samples. Repertoires were generated with immunoSEQ multiplex PCR, while TCRdb's copy carries only in-frame clones and drops some. The repertoire includes approximately 730,000 clones, about an eighth of them detected once, and less than 0.025% sits in the top ten. This entry is derived from a study of beta chain features in type 1 diabetes. Regarding the study as a whole: In every one of the four CD4+ subsets, TCRB CDR3s were moderately but significantly shorter in Type 1 diabetes patients. VDJ junctions from type 1 diabetes patients carried fewer insertions and larger deletions.

The sequencing input was naive CD4+ T cells from blood. The sequence was obtained from a man between 18 and 35 years old with type 1 diabetes.

The CDR3, as DNA: TGTGCCAGCTCACCACAAGACACAGATACGCAGTATTTT. Residues: CASSPQDTDTQYF. The chain recombines TRBV18 with TRBJ2-3; no firm D call. The germline V gene encodes CDR1 KGHSH and CDR2 LQKENI. The CDR3 extends over 13 amino acids. The V end was cut by 1 base, the J end by 2 bases, with 4 bases between. The whole variable domain, filled in from reference TRBV18 and TRBJ2-3, reads NAGVMQNPRHLVRRRGQEARLRCSPMKGHSHVYWYRQLPEEGLKFMVYLQKENIIDESGMPKERFSAEFPKEGPSILRIQQVVRGDSAAYFCASSPQDTDTQYFGPGTRLTVL.